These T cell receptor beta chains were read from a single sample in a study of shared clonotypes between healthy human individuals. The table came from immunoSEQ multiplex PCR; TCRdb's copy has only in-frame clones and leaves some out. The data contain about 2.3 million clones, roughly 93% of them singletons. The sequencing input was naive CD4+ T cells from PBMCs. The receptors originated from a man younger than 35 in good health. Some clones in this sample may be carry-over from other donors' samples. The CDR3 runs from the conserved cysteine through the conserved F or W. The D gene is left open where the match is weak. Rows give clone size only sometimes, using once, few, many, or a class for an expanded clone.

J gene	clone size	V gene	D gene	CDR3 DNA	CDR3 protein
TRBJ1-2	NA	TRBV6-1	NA	TGTGCCAGCAGTGTTGGGACTCTCGGCTACACCTTC	CASSVGTLGYTF
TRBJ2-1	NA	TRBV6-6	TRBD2	TGTGCCAGCAGTTTTCTAGCGGAGCGTGGGAGGAATGAGCAGTTCTTC	CASSFLAERGRNEQFF
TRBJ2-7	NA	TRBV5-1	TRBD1	TGCGCCAGCAGCTGGGGGACAGTTCCCTGGGGAGAGCAGTACTTC	CASSWGTVPWGEQYF
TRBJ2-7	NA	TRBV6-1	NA	TGTGCCAGCAGTGAACCGGGGGCCCACTACGAGCAGTACTTC	CASSEPGAHYEQYF
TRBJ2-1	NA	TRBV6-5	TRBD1	TGTGCCAGCAGCAAGGACAGGGCCCCCTACAATGAGCAGTTCTTC	CASSKDRAPYNEQFF
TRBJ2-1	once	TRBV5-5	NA	TGTGCCAGCAGCTTGCAAATCTCCTACAATGAGCAGTTCTTC	CASSLQISYNEQFF
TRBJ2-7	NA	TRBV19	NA	TGTGCCAGTAGGGGGAGGGGGCAGGACGAGCAGTACTTC	CASRGRGQDEQYF
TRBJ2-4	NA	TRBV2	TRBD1	TGTGCCACTGGAGACAGGGGGGGACGGTGGAACATTCAGTACTTC	CATGDRGGRWNIQYF
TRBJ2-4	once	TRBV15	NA	TGTGCCACCAGCAGAGATCTGCTAGCCAAAAACATTCAGTACTTC	CATSRDLLAKNIQYF
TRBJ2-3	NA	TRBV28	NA	TGTGCCAGCAGTTTTGGGCCAGATACGCAGTATTTT	CASSFGPDTQYF
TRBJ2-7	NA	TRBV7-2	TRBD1	TGTGCCAGCACCATGGGCCAGGGGGCATTATACGAGCAGTACTTC	CASTMGQGALYEQYF